This T cell receptor (beta chain) was profiled in a study of shared clonotypes between healthy human individuals. The method was immunoSEQ multiplex PCR; TCRdb's version includes in-frame clones alone and lacks a portion of them. The table lists 2 million to 2.5 million clones, less than 95% of them singletons. There are 15 residues in the CDR3. Germline V gene lookup returns CDR1 SGDLS and CDR2 YYNGEE. V was clipped by 0 bases and J by 2 bases, with 9 bases between them. In regard to this clone: This sample also contains other DNA sequences that code for the same CDR3.

This chain connects TRBV9 to TRBJ2-1, with D unresolved. The sequence was collected from a man younger than 30 in good health. Some clones in this sample may be carry-over from other donors' samples. Sequencing was done on a sample of naive CD4+ T cells from PBMCs. Regarding subset: CD45RA+ positively selected. The CDR3 spells CASSVDGRTYNEQFF. CDR3 nucleotides: TGTGCCAGCAGCGTAGACGGGCGCACCTACAATGAGCAGTTCTTC.